These 3 T cell receptor beta chains were sequenced from one sample in a study of blood T cell repertoires in COVID-19. Measured with immunoSEQ multiplex PCR; TCRdb has only the in-frame clones, and not every one. The sample yields around 160,000 clones, around 85% seen once. The sample was peripheral blood. Receptor source: a man aged 55 to 69 with active or convalescent COVID-19.

This clone was counted only a few times. CDR3 nucleotide sequence: TGTGCCAGCAGTTTAGGGCAGTATGGCTACACCTTC. Protein sequence: CASSLGQYGYTF. The chain is built from TRBV12-3 or TRBV12-4 and TRBJ1-2; D is uncertain. There are 12 residues in the CDR3. Trimming removed 1 base from V and 5 bases from J, with 5 bases in between.

The chain recombines TRBV7-6 with TRBJ1-1; 10 nucleotides align to TRBD1. V lost 5 bases and J lost 4; bases outside the gene matches: 4. This CDR3 is 14 amino acids long. Germline V gives CDR1 SGHVS, CDR2 FNYEAQ. This chain's CDR3 is CASSPWTGGTEAFF. The CDR3 bases are TGTGCCAGCAGCCCCTGGACAGGGGGCACTGAAGCTTTCTTT.

The genes are TRBV21-1 and TRBJ2-7; TRBD1, as called in the table, went unchecked against the DNA. TRBV21-1 is a documented pseudogene. The length of the CDR3 is 14 residues. The CDR3 loop is CASSIQTYSYEQYF. As DNA, the CDR3 is TGTGCCAGCAGCATCCAGACATACTCCTACGAGCAGTACTTC.